Listed below are T cell receptor beta chains from one sample, sequenced in a study of regulatory T cells in long-lasting Graves disease. Via MiXCR, TCRdb re-called the multiplex PCR reads, giving one row per CDR3 protein. The sample shows 520,000 or so distinct CDR3 sequences, around 13% of them seen only once. The data were also submitted as part of a second study, on T cells in Graves' hyperthyroidism and ophthalmopathy.

Sequencing was performed on peripheral blood mononuclear cells (PBMCs), taken at new diagnosis, from a patient treated with antithyroid drugs. The origin of the receptors is a woman aged 25 to 39 with Graves disease. Each CDR3 is given with its conserved first and last residue. Fields, in order: V gene, clone size, D gene, J gene, CDR3 DNA, CDR3 protein. D genes are given only for firm matches. Part of the rows lack a size; the others show once, few, many or a class for expanded clones.

TRBV20-1,many,TRBD2,TRBJ2-2,TGCAGTGCTAAAACGACTAGCCCGAACACCGGGGAGCTGTTTTTT,CSAKTTSPNTGELFF
TRBV6-2/TRBV6-3,many,NA,TRBJ2-1,TGTGCCAGCAGCCAGGACAGCCCCGACTACAATGAGCAGTTCTTC,CASSQDSPDYNEQFF
TRBV11-1,many,NA,TRBJ2-3,TGTGCCAGCAGCGTCACGTCTCCGGGACCTGGCACAGATACGCAGTATTTT,CASSVTSPGPGTDTQYF
TRBV20-1,many,TRBD1,TRBJ2-7,TGCAGTGCTAGAGATCCGACAGGGAGTGACTACGAGCAGTACTTC,CSARDPTGSDYEQYF
TRBV19,NA,NA,TRBJ1-5,TGTGCCAGTAGTATCGCGACCACTCAGCCCCAGCATTTT,CASSIATTQPQHF
TRBV3-1,many,TRBD2,TRBJ2-3,TGTGCCAGCAGCACAATAGCGGGAGCGATGAATACGCAGTATTTT,CASSTIAGAMNTQYF
TRBV30,many,TRBD2,TRBJ2-1,TGTGCCTGGACCCCTATGCGGCTAGCGGGAGGCCCGCAGTTCTTC,CAWTPMRLAGGPQFF
TRBV20-1,NA,TRBD2,TRBJ2-1,TGCAGTGCTAGAGACTGGAATAGCGGGAGATTATACAATGAGCAGTTCTTC,CSARDWNSGRLYNEQFF
TRBV7-2,many,NA,TRBJ2-7,TGTGCCAGCAGCTTCGAGAGAAATCAGCAGTACTTC,CASSFERNQQYF
TRBV20-1,NA,NA,TRBJ2-1,TGCAGTGCCTTTGGAGGGGTATCTAGCTCCTACAATGAGCAGTTCTTC,CSAFGGVSSSYNEQFF
TRBV6-1,many,NA,TRBJ1-2,TGTGCCAGCACCCCGGCGGGGGGCAGCTATGGCTACACCTTC,CASTPAGGSYGYTF
TRBV20-1,NA,NA,TRBJ2-1,TGCAGTGCACCAAGTTTTATTAGCTTTGGGCAGTTCTTC,CSAPSFISFGQFF
TRBV7-6,NA,TRBD1,TRBJ2-2,TGTGCCAGCAGCCCGGGACAGGGGGCTGACGGGGAGCTGTTTTTT,CASSPGQGADGELFF
TRBV10-3,few,TRBD2,TRBJ2-5,TGTGCCATTTCAAGCGGGAGCCTCCAAGAGACCCAGTACTTC,CAISSGSLQETQYF
TRBV20-1,NA,TRBD2,TRBJ2-3,TGCAGTGCTAGAGATGTTGCGGCGGGGGGGCACAGACACGCAGTGGATTTT,CSARDVAAGGHRHAVDF
TRBV6-1,many,NA,TRBJ2-7,TGTGCCAGCAGTGAAAGGGGCGTAATCTACGAGCAGTACTTC,CASSERGVIYEQYF
TRBV12-3/TRBV12-4,many,NA,TRBJ1-5,TGTGCCAGCAGTTTAGGGGGGCAGGCGGGTCAGCCCCAGCATTTT,CASSLGGQAGQPQHF
TRBV15,many,NA,TRBJ1-3,TGTGCCACCAGCAGAGACAGAAACAGGGATCGAAACACCATATATTTT,CATSRDRNRDRNTIYF
TRBV2,many,NA,TRBJ2-1,TGTGCCAGCCCCCAGGTTCGGCGGGACAATGAGCAGTTCTTC,CASPQVRRDNEQFF
TRBV30,few,TRBD1,TRBJ1-2,TGTGCCTGGTCCCCTCCGGACAGGGGTTATGGCTACACCTTC,CAWSPPDRGYGYTF
TRBV3-1,many,NA,TRBJ2-1,TGTGCCAGCAGCCAAGAGTCAGAGGGGTACAATGAGCAGTTCTTC,CASSQESEGYNEQFF
TRBV28,many,NA,TRBJ1-1,TGTGCCAGCAGTTCCGGAGACAGGCAAGCATCAGAAGCTTTCTTT,CASSSGDRQASEAFF
TRBV6-2/TRBV6-3,many,TRBD1,TRBJ1-2,TGTGCCAGCAGTGAAAGGTCAAGGGGGCAAGGCTACACCTTC,CASSERSRGQGYTF
TRBV7-9,many,NA,TRBJ2-1,TGTGCCAGCAGCTTAGCGGGCTTGGAGCAGTTCTTC,CASSLAGLEQFF
TRBV3-1,few,NA,TRBJ2-1,TGTGCCAGCAGCCCCTTCCCGGGGGAGATGCGCGATGAGCAGTTCTTC,CASSPFPGEMRDEQFF
TRBV6-1,many,TRBD1,TRBJ2-5,TGTGCCAGCAGTGGAGCAGGGACAGGGCCGCCAGAGACCCAGTACTTC,CASSGAGTGPPETQYF
TRBV7-2,many,NA,TRBJ2-5,TGTGCCAGCAGCTTACAGACCGGGATTCTGGAGACCCAGTACTTC,CASSLQTGILETQYF
TRBV7-9,NA,NA,TRBJ1-1,TGTGCCAGCAGCATACTAGGGCCCCCCACTGAAGCTTTCTTT,CASSILGPPTEAFF
TRBV30,many,NA,TRBJ2-7,TGTGCCTGGAGTTCCATGGTCAGGGGCGAGCAGTACTTC,CAWSSMVRGEQYF
TRBV7-2,many,NA,TRBJ1-1,TGTGCCAGTCGCAAGGGGGGGGGGACCTACACTGAAGCTTTCTTT,CASRKGGGTYTEAFF
TRBV20-1,many,NA,TRBJ1-5,TGCAGTGCTAGCACGGGGGGCAGATTTGCTCAGCCCCAGCATTTT,CSASTGGRFAQPQHF
TRBV27,NA,TRBD2,TRBJ2-1,TGTGCCAGCAGTGGACTAGCGGGAGAGGACTACAATGAGCAGTTCTTC,CASSGLAGEDYNEQFF
TRBV7-9,NA,NA,TRBJ1-2,TGTGCCAGCAGCTTAGGTCTGGTAAAGAGAGACTATGGCTACACCTTC,CASSLGLVKRDYGYTF